One and the same sample provided the 29 T cell receptor beta chains below, sequenced in a study of shared clonotypes between healthy human individuals. Produced via immunoSEQ multiplex PCR; TCRdb's table is partial and in-frame only. This table holds 950,000 to 1,100,000 clones, 60% to 80% found once. The sample taken for sequencing was memory CD4+ T cells sorted from blood. Regarding subset: CD45RA-negative fraction. These receptors were collected from a man between 18 and 35 years old in good health.

The rearrangement uses TRBV30 and TRBJ1-5; the D is unclear. Germline V gene sequence: CDR1 GTSNPN, CDR2 SVGIG (reference sequence). V lost 0 bases, J lost 9 bases, and 9 bases lay in between. The CDR3 has 12 residues. The CDR3 loop reads CAWSVGSGPQHF. The CDR3 DNA reads as TGTGCCTGGAGTGTGGGTTCGGGGCCCCAGCATTTT.

This clone was detected only a few times. This chain uses TRBV6-1 with TRBJ2-3; D ambiguous. This CDR3 contains 12 residues. Germline V gives CDR1 MNHNS, CDR2 SASEGT. With 3 bases removed from V and 5 bases from J, the gap between germline ends came to 6 bases. The chain's CDR3 is CASSEQRDTQYF. The CDR3 DNA reads as TGTGCCAGCAGTGAGCAGAGAGATACGCAGTATTTT.

This sequence joins TRBV27 and TRBJ2-1; 13 nucleotides match TRBD2. The CDR3 length is 16 residues. V lost 3 bases to trimming and J lost 6 bases; unmatched junction nucleotides: 5. Per the germline V gene, CDR1 is MNHEY and CDR2 is SMNVEV (reference sequence). The CDR3 nucleotides read TGTGCCAGCAGTTTCCGGACTAGCGGGAGCAGCAATGAGCAGTTCTTC. Amino acids: CASSFRTSGSSNEQFF.

V and J are TRBV5-1 and TRBJ1-1; 8 positions agree with TRBD1. CDR1 and CDR2 from the germline V gene are SGHRS and YFSETQ. The ends lost 4 bases at V and 6 bases at J; junction bases unmatched: 5. The CDR3 length is 13 residues. In nucleotides, the CDR3 is TGCGCCAGCAGCGTTCAGGGGGCCGCTGAAGCTTTCTTT. Its protein is CASSVQGAAEAFF. Full variable domain (outside the CDR3, taken from reference TRBV5-1 and TRBJ1-1): KAGVTQTPRYLIKTRGQQVTLSCSPISGHRSVSWYQQTPGQGLQFLFEYFSETQRNKGNFPGRFSGRQFSNSRSEMNVSTLELGDSALYLCASSVQGAAEAFFGQGTRLTVV.

The CDR3 coding sequence is TGTGCCATCAGTGAGTCGGAGAAAAAAGCTTTCTTT. Its translation: CAISESEKKAFF. The V call is TRBV10-3, the J call TRBJ1-1, with D unresolved. Looked up from germline, CDR1 is ENHRY and CDR2 is SYGVKD. The CDR3 runs 12 residues. V was clipped by 0 bases and J by 9 bases, with 8 bases between them.

This clone appeared once. The J gene is TRBJ2-7, the V gene TRBV14, with 7 bases lining up with TRBD2. After removal of 5 bases from V and 2 bases from J, the junction contained 9 bases not matched to a gene. This CDR3 contains 15 residues. Germline V gene sequence: CDR1 SGHDN, CDR2 FVKESK. The CDR3 sequence: CASSKAASGPYEQYF. The CDR3 DNA follows: TGTGCCAGCAGCAAAGCCGCTAGCGGCCCCTACGAGCAGTACTTC.

V and J are TRBV6-1 and TRBJ2-6; the match to TRBD1 covers 7 bases. V gave up 7 bases and J gave up 2 bases; unmatched junction bases: 5. CDR1 and CDR2 (germline): MNHNS, SASEGT. The CDR3 totals 15 residues. CDR3 sequence: CASKQQGAGANVLTF. As DNA, the CDR3 is TGTGCCAGCAAACAGCAGGGGGCTGGGGCCAACGTCCTGACTTTC.

The chain employs TRBV19 and TRBJ2-7, with D uncertain. The length of the CDR3 is 13 residues. V lost 9 bases and J 0 bases, leaving 12 bases between the germline ends. The germline V gene has CDR1 LNHDA and CDR2 SQIVND (reference sequence). The CDR3 sequence: CASKDGRSYEQYF. The CDR3 bases are TGTGCCAGCAAGGACGGACGCTCCTACGAGCAGTACTTC.

The V gene is TRBV10-3, the J gene TRBJ2-3; D uncertain. This CDR3 contains 14 residues. V dropped 6 bases and J dropped 4 bases, with 14 bases sitting between them. Germline CDR1 reads ENHRY; CDR2 reads SYGVKD. In nucleotides, the CDR3 is TGTGCCATCAGCGAAAGACCGTTTGCAGATACGCAGTATTTT. This codes for CAISERPFADTQYF.

J is TRBJ2-1 and V is TRBV27; TRBD2 might be the D (5 bases). V lost 0 bases to trimming and J lost 6 bases, with 9 bases between them. Looked up from germline, CDR1 is MNHEY and CDR2 is SMNVEV (reference sequence). The CDR3 is 14 amino acids. In nucleotides, the CDR3 is TGTGCCAGCAGTTTATCGAGGGTGGGCAATGAGCAGTTCTTC. Protein sequence: CASSLSRVGNEQFF.

As for this clone: At the DNA level, this CDR3 is encoded by other sequences in the same sample as well. This chain uses TRBV9 with TRBJ1-3; D unresolved. The CDR3 loop spans 13 amino acids. The V and J ends lost 0 bases and 7 bases respectively, with 8 bases between them. CDR1 SGDLS and CDR2 YYNGEE come from the germline V gene. The DNA of the CDR3 is TGTGCCAGCAGCGTAGGGGGAGGGAACACCATATATTTT. This sequence encodes CASSVGGGNTIYF.

V and J are TRBV18 and TRBJ1-5, with D possibly being TRBD1 (5 bases). This CDR3 contains 15 residues. Germline V gives CDR1 KGHSH, CDR2 LQKENI. The V and J ends lost 2 bases and 9 bases respectively, with 17 bases between them. CDR3 region: CASSPAHRSTGPQHF. CDR3 sequence (DNA): TGTGCCAGCTCACCAGCTCACAGGTCGACTGGGCCCCAGCATTTT. The variable domain in full, with the rest retrieved from reference TRBV18 and TRBJ1-5, is NAGVMQNPRHLVRRRGQEARLRCSPMKGHSHVYWYRQLPEEGLKFMVYLQKENIIDESGMPKERFSAEFPKEGPSILRIQQVVRGDSAAYFCASSPAHRSTGPQHFGDGTRLSIL.

The chain carries TRBV19 and TRBJ1-5, with 7 positions matching TRBD1. The germline CDR1 and CDR2 sequences are LNHDA and SQIVND (reference sequence). The V segment lost 3 bases and the J segment 0 bases; nucleotides outside the gene matches: 14. There are 19 residues in the CDR3. The CDR3 region has the DNA TGTGCCAGTAGTATGGCGAGACAGGGTAGTTGGGGTAGCAATCAGCCCCAGCATTTT. Its protein product is CASSMARQGSWGSNQPQHF.

This clone was counted only a few times. V and J are TRBV6-1 and TRBJ1-4, with D unclear. The ends were cut back, 0 bases at V and 8 bases at J, with 19 bases in the middle. The CDR3 runs to 17 residues. Germline V gene data show CDR1 as MNHNS and CDR2 as SASEGT. Written as DNA, the CDR3 is TGTGCCAGCAGTGAAGCGCTATCGTACGGTTTTGACGAAAAACTGTTTTTT. This encodes CASSEALSYGFDEKLFF.

V is TRBV5-1 and J is TRBJ2-3; TRBD2 might be the D (6 bases). This CDR3 comprises 15 residues. With 4 bases removed from V and 2 bases from J, the gap between germline ends came to 14 bases. CDR1 is SGHRS, CDR2 YFSETQ, per germline. CDR3 nucleotides: TGCGCCAGCAGCCCGGGGGTGGCCCCCACAGATACGCAGTATTTT. Its translation is CASSPGVAPTDTQYF.

In this sample, this clone turned up once. The sample has other DNA sequences that encode this CDR3 too. V and J are TRBV30 and TRBJ2-1; tentatively, D is TRBD1 (5 bases). V shed 0 bases and J shed 2 bases, with 11 bases lying between them. Germline V CDR1 and CDR2: GTSNPN, SVGIG (reference sequence). This CDR3 has 15 amino acids. The CDR3 DNA reads TGTGCCTGGAGTGTAAGGCAGGGCGCCTACAATGAGCAGTTCTTC. Translating it yields CAWSVRQGAYNEQFF.

Points on this clone: The germline gene is not matched at one end of the junction; a read error may be the cause. The CDR3 sequence: CASRRDFYTGELFF. As DNA, the CDR3 is TGTGCTAGCAGGCGGGACTTCTACACCGGGGAGCTGTTTTTT. The rearrangement links TRBV7-7 to TRBJ2-2, with D perhaps TRBD2 (6 bases). The CDR3 has 14 amino acids. Germline CDR1 and CDR2: SSHAT and FNYEAQ (reference sequence).

The chain employs TRBV5-1 and TRBJ2-5, with 11 bases identical to TRBD2. The junction had 2 bases not matched to a gene; V was cut back by 3 bases and J by 1 base. The CDR3 spans 15 residues. CDR1 is SGHRS and CDR2 is YFSETQ in the germline V gene. The CDR3 nucleotides are TGCGCCAGCAGCTCCACTAGCGGGGGCCAAGAGACCCAGTACTTC. It specifies CASSSTSGGQETQYF.

The chain links TRBV30 to TRBJ2-2; D might be TRBD1 or TRBD2, each matching 5 bases. Per the germline V gene, CDR1 is GTSNPN and CDR2 is SVGIG (reference sequence). V gave up 4 bases and J gave up 5 bases, with 14 bases separating them. This CDR3 has 14 amino acids. CDR3 region: CAWTGWGTTGELFF. The CDR3 DNA sequence: TGTGCCTGGACAGGGTGGGGGACGACCGGGGAGCTGTTTTTT.

In its sample, this clone was seen a few times. V usage is TRBV6-5 and J usage is TRBJ1-2, with D unresolved. Germline CDR1 reads MNHEY; CDR2 reads SVGAGI. This CDR3 spans 15 amino acids. V lost 0 bases and J 1 base, leaving 9 bases between the germline ends. The CDR3 DNA reads TGTGCCAGCAGTTACTCGACGGGGATTAACTATGGCTACACCTTC. It yields the protein CASSYSTGINYGYTF.

This rearrangement joins TRBV2 to TRBJ2-1; 8 nucleotides line up with TRBD2. Per germline, CDR1 SNHLY and CDR2 FYNNEI. Trimming cost V 5 bases and J 2 bases; bases outside gene matches: 2. The CDR3 extends over 14 amino acids. This CDR3 reads CASSSGSTYNEQFF. Written as DNA, the CDR3 is TGTGCCAGCAGTAGCGGGAGCACCTACAATGAGCAGTTCTTC.

The chain carries TRBV5-8 and TRBJ1-1; D remains unclear. This CDR3 is 14 amino acids long. Trimming left V 4 bases short and J 5 bases short, with 15 bases between. Per the germline V gene, CDR1 is SGHTS and CDR2 is YDEGEE. This CDR3 reads CASSRSNAGTEAFF. CDR3 nucleotide sequence: TGTGCCAGCAGCCGTAGTAATGCGGGGACTGAAGCTTTCTTT.

The genes are TRBV19 and TRBJ2-5; 9 bases are a match to TRBD2. The length of the CDR3 is 14 residues. Per germline, CDR1 LNHDA and CDR2 SQIVND (reference sequence). Germline trimming cut 6 bases from V and 4 bases from J; bases unmatched to any gene: 6. CDR3 DNA sequence: TGTGCCAGTAGGAGTAGCGGGGGCTCAGAGACCCAGTACTTC. This encodes CASRSSGGSETQYF.

A few counts support this clone. The chain combines TRBV19 with TRBJ2-3; TRBD2 aligns across 15 bases. The V gene end was trimmed by 1 base and the J gene end by 0 bases; junction bases not matched to a gene: 11. CDR3 length: 21 amino acids. Germline CDR1 reads LNHDA; CDR2 reads SQIVND (reference sequence). The CDR3 DNA follows: TGTGCCAGTAGTATAGGCCGGCTCGGACTAGCGGGAGGGCATAGCACAGATACGCAGTATTTT. It codes for CASSIGRLGLAGGHSTDTQYF.

Details on this clone: The same CDR3 is also encoded by other DNA sequences in this sample. V gene TRBV5-6 combines with J gene TRBJ1-4, with 7 positions matching TRBD1. Trimming at V came to 3 bases and at J to 0 bases, leaving 2 bases not matched to a gene. This CDR3 spans 15 amino acids. Germline CDR1 SGHDT, CDR2 YYEEEE. The CDR3 coding sequence is TGTGCCAGCAGCTACAGGGGCCCAACTAATGAAAAACTGTTTTTT. Translation: CASSYRGPTNEKLFF.

The sample holds a few counts of this clone. V usage is TRBV2 and J usage is TRBJ2-2; D not resolved. Germline values: CDR1 SNHLY, CDR2 FYNNEI. The V end was cut by 6 bases, the J end by 0 bases, with 8 bases between. This CDR3 spans 14 amino acids. The CDR3 nucleotides read TGTGCCAGCAGACCCCGAGCGAACACCGGGGAGCTGTTTTTT. This encodes CASRPRANTGELFF.

This chain connects TRBV5-6 to TRBJ1-5; D perhaps matches TRBD1 (5 bases). The CDR3 is 16 amino acids. V was clipped by 0 bases and J by 2 bases, with 12 bases between them. CDR1 is SGHDT, CDR2 YYEEEE, per germline. In DNA, the CDR3 is TGTGCCAGCAGCTTGGGGTGGGGGTATGGCAATCAGCCCCAGCATTTT. This encodes CASSLGWGYGNQPQHF.

The chain links TRBV10-2 to TRBJ1-5, with 9 positions matching TRBD1. The CDR3 is made up of 16 amino acids. V dropped 5 bases and J dropped 5; count of bases not matched to a gene: 10. Germline loops: CDR1 WSHSY, CDR2 SAAADI. The CDR3 DNA reads TGCGCCAGCAGTAACACCGGGACAGGGACGGATCAGCCCCAGCATTTT. Translated, it gives CASSNTGTGTDQPQHF.

The chain employs TRBV19 and TRBJ2-7; possible D gene TRBD1, 5 bases. The length of the CDR3 is 14 residues. Trimming removed 4 bases at V and 2 bases at J, with 12 bases between. Germline V lookup: CDR1 LNHDA, CDR2 SQIVND (reference sequence). CDR3: CASSTRGSPYEQYF. The CDR3, as DNA: TGTGCCAGTAGTACAAGGGGTTCCCCCTACGAGCAGTACTTC. Full variable domain (rest looked up from reference TRBV19 and TRBJ2-7): DGGITQSPKYLFRKEGQNVTLSCEQNLNHDAMYWYRQDPGQGLRLIYYSQIVNDFQKGDIAEGYSVSREKKESFPLTVTSAQKNPTAFYLCASSTRGSPYEQYFGPGTRLTVT.